This T cell receptor (beta chain) originates from a study of regulatory T cells in long-lasting Graves disease (dated by TCRdb to the early 2020s). Looking at the study overall: Antithyroid drugs had been taken for less than 3 months by newly diagnosed Graves' disease patients. Persistent Graves' disease patients were compared with newly diagnosed Graves' disease patients by peripheral blood TCR sequencing and RNA sequencing. The study was conducted in China and was registered as a clinical trial. A total of 33 samples underwent TCR sequencing, from roughly 13 patients with persistent Graves' disease and roughly 20 patients with newly diagnosed Graves' disease. Study-wide findings and limitations: Persistent disease showed preferential use of TRBV28, TRBJ1-2 and TRBJ2-5, whereas newly diagnosed disease favored TRBV20-1 and TRBJ2-1. Compared with newly diagnosed patients, patients with persistent Graves' disease had lower TCR Shannon entropy and fewer highly expanded clones, which suggests clonal expansion. Only the TCR beta chain was sequenced and analyzed. As a limitation, the authors acknowledged that the small sample size may reduce accuracy. Peripheral blood alone was examined, since thyroid tissue, which constituted the primary lesion, could not be accessed. Persistent patients shared more public clonotypes among themselves (approximately 2,500) than newly diagnosed patients did (approximately 870).

V is cut by 3 bases and J by 1 base, and the space between the germline ends is 9 bases. The CDR3 runs 15 amino acids, cysteine and phenylalanine included. Left in the record is the CDR3 DNA by itself, 45 bases read in frame from the first base. Via the germline V gene, CDR1 is KGHSH and CDR2 LQKENI. Libraries were prepared through multiplex PCR. The sequencing machine was an Illumina HiSeq 4000. To build TCR beta libraries, CDR3 regions were amplified by Arm-PCR using iRepertoire HTBI primers. Before sequencing, the PCR products went through gel purification. As for the authors' bioinformatics: A total of roughly 58 TRBV and about 13 TRBJ segments were identified across samples and were used for gene usage analysis of CDR3 amino acid clonotypes. Filtered high-quality paired reads were merged into contigs using COPE and FqMerger. BLAST was used to align contigs to the IMGT TRBV, TRBD and TRBJ reference genes, and CDR3 was defined following IMGT. Any clonotype with a frequency above 0.1% was counted as a highly expanded clone. Shannon entropy served as the measure of repertoire diversity, while the Gini coefficient captured V-J evenness. A clonotype was considered public if more than one individual shared it. TCRdb's own reprocessing of the public reads used fastp at Q25 and MiXCR and kept productive beta chains. Rows are combined by CDR3 protein, so each entry shows the most common genes and DNA. The V and J calls follow TCRdb's processing rather than the paper's. The sample table holds approximately 310,000 distinct CDR3 sequences, of which roughly 18% were seen once. Less than 45% of the sample is taken by the ten largest.

The table lists this clonotype with many counts. The antigen it binds to is not known. No clone much larger than this one lies a single base away; base qualities are absent. Sample time point, as interpreted from the label and publication: newly diagnosed GD, antithyroid drugs for less than 3 months. For both TCR sequencing and RNA sequencing, RNA was extracted from PBMCs using TRIzol. The diagnosis of Graves' disease followed American Thyroid Association guidelines. The patients came from an endocrinology department in Xi'an, China. From each patient, around 9.3 milliliters of peripheral blood was collected into an EDTA anticoagulant tube. Ficoll Paque Plus density gradient separation was used to isolate PBMCs, and no further T cell sorting was done. An Agilent 2100 Bioanalyzer and agarose gel were used to check RNA quality, and a NanoDrop 2000 was used to measure RNA concentration.

This sequence originates from a female donor with Graves disease. The chain is assembled from TRBV18 and TRBJ2-2; the D segment cannot be called with confidence. Specimen: peripheral blood mononuclear cells (PBMCs), collected at new diagnosis, from a patient treated with antithyroid drugs. CDR3 region: CASSPLDQNTGELFF. The DNA reads as follows: TGTGCCAGCTCACCCTTAGACCAGAACACCGGGGAGCTGTTTTTT.